This TCR beta chain comes out of a study of patients and donors after allogeneic stem cell transplantation. The CDR3 has 14 residues. J gave up 4 bases and V 1 base, and 5 bases lay outside the gene matches. Germline CDR1 and CDR2: GTSNPN and SVGIG (reference sequence). TCRdb analysed the RT-PCR reads with MiXCR anew, one entry per CDR3 protein. The data show roughly 960,000 distinct CDR3 sequences, roughly 18% seen once. The sample holds a few counts of this clonotype. The genes are TRBV30 and TRBJ1-2; 8 positions agree with TRBD1. Sequenced material: blood, either unsorted or a sorted T cell fraction (not recorded which). This TCR derives from a human donor who was either an allogeneic HSCT recipient or a stem cell or donor lymphocyte infusion donor (not recorded which). It is not recorded whose cells these are; they may come from a transplant donor. The CDR3 here is CAWSAGQGGYGYTF. The CDR3 bases are TGTGCCTGGAGTGCCGGACAGGGCGGCTATGGCTACACCTTC.